This T cell receptor beta chain was obtained from a study of radiotherapy plus CTLA-4 blockade in lung cancer listed by TCRdb under 2018. Regarding the study in general: Among the enrolled patients, about 19% had an objective response, and less than 40% reached disease control. Overall study outcomes, separate from this receptor: The strongest predictors of response were reported to be early dynamic shifts in blood T cell clones along with a rise in serum interferon-beta following radiation. After treatment with radiotherapy and ipilimumab, TCR clones that came from tumors expanded in the peripheral blood.

In this study, focal radiation therapy paired with CTLA-4 blockade (ipilimumab) was tested in patients who had chemo-refractory metastatic non-small-cell lung cancer. Receptor libraries were prepared by the immunoSEQ multiplex PCR assay. Not all clones reach the TCRdb copy of this immuneACCESS table, which keeps in-frame sequences only. Checked studies attribute under half of the gap to unresolved V genes and leave the rest unexplained. The table for this sample lists over 85,000 clones; about four fifths of them were counted only once. The ten largest clonotypes hold more than 20% of the sample. Reading from cysteine to valine, the CDR3 counts 15 amino acids. The CDR3 DNA has 45 bases and is translated from base 1. A word on this clone: Its antigen target is currently unknown. No much larger clone exists at a distance of one base, and base qualities are not known.

This chain joins TRBV21-1 to TRBJ2-7; the tabulated D call, TRBD1, remains unverified against the DNA. TRBV21-1 is termed a pseudogene. This clonotype originated in a human donor with non-small cell lung cancer that progressed on radiotherapy plus ipilimumab. Here the sequenced sample was peripheral blood, taken from a patient treated with radiotherapy plus ipilimumab. In nucleotide form, the sequence is TGTGCCAGCAGCAATGCCAGGGGGGACTCCTACGAGCAGTACGTC. Its product reads: CASSNARGDSYEQYV.